This T cell receptor (beta chain) comes out of a study of B cell selection in AIRE deficiency. Study-wide points: Roughly a third of healthy-shared Treg TCRbeta sequences appeared in patient Tconv cells. Tconv and Treg cells from AIRE-deficient patients resembled healthy donors in TCRBV usage, CDR3 length and diversity. Shared Treg sequences had shorter CDR3s, biased toward rearrangements with few non-templated insertions.

Sorted regulatory T cells were CD4-positive, CD25-high and CD127-low or negative. The repertoire was sequenced with immunoSEQ multiplex PCR; TCRdb's copy has only in-frame clones and lacks some. The sample has fewer than 25,000 clones; roughly 91% are singletons. Germline loops: CDR1 SGHTA, CDR2 FQGTGA. V was clipped by 1 base and J by 5 bases, with 11 bases between them. There are 14 residues in the CDR3. This clone turned up a few times. What it recognizes is unknown. Input material: CD4+CD25+ Tregs sorted from PBMCs. The sequence was obtained from a human donor in good health. The chain is built from TRBV7-3 and TRBJ2-5; D gene ambiguous. The CDR3 region is CASSLNPGPETQYF. CDR3 DNA sequence: TGTGCCAGCAGCTTAAATCCAGGTCCGGAGACCCAGTACTTC.